This T cell receptor (beta chain) was obtained from a study of cytomegalovirus exposure and HLA in healthy donors. V was clipped by 0 bases and J by 7 bases; unmatched bases: 15. The CDR3 loop spans 19 amino acids. Looked up from germline, CDR1 is ENHRY and CDR2 is SYGVKD. The PCR made use of 60 Vbeta and 13 Jbeta primers. Sequencing was performed with immunoSEQ multiplex PCR; in TCRdb, only in-frame clones are kept and a portion is missing. The sample includes approximately 150,000 clones, roughly two thirds of them seen just once. The sequencing input was PBMCs. The chain links TRBV10-3 to TRBJ1-6, with TRBD1 identical over 7 bases. The sequence was collected from a woman aged 18-29 years in good health and CMV-seropositive. The CDR3 sequence: CAISESQGLGGLKNSPLHF. CDR3 DNA sequence: TGTGCCATCAGTGAGTCACAGGGGCTCGGCGGTCTAAAAAATTCACCCCTCCACTTT.